The next 4 T cell receptor beta chains were all read from a single sample in a study of blood T cells in healthy people across ages. Primed by a sample-barcoded 5' primer and a J-beta primer mix, a second PCR proceeded for about 6 to 11 cycles. TCRdb analysed the 5' RACE reads with MiXCR anew, one entry per CDR3 protein. The repertoire consists of approximately 830,000 distinct CDR3 sequences, with around 62% occurring once and the leading ten covering roughly a quarter. The specimen was blood. All receptors derive from a man aged 25 to 40 in good health.

About this clonotype itself: One end of the junction does not line up with germline, which may come from a read error. This chain links TRBV25-1 with TRBJ2-1; 9 bases fit TRBD2. This CDR3 region has 13 residues. Germline CDR1 reads MGHDK; CDR2 reads SYGVNS. CDR3 nucleotides: TGTGCCAGCAGTGGAGGCGGGGGGGGTGAGCGGTTCTTC. Protein: CASSGGGGGERFF.

This clonotype has a count of ten or more. The chain links TRBV6-1 to TRBJ1-5; D remains ambiguous. The CDR3 loop spans 15 amino acids. Trimming removed 8 bases from V and 0 bases from J, with 14 bases in between. The germline V gene encodes CDR1 MNHNS and CDR2 SASEGT. The CDR3 spells CASGVTADSNQPQHF. CDR3 DNA sequence: TGTGCCAGCGGGGTAACGGCGGATAGCAATCAGCCCCAGCATTTT.

V is TRBV7-9 and J is TRBJ1-1; 8 bases match TRBD1. V lost 5 bases, J lost 3 bases, and 8 bases stayed unmatched. Germline loops: CDR1 SEHNR, CDR2 FQNEAQ (reference sequence). The CDR3 extends over 15 amino acids. CDR3 DNA sequence: TGTGCCAGCAGCGGACGGACAGGGCGGTACACTGAAGCTTTCTTT. It specifies CASSGRTGRYTEAFF.

This chain connects TRBV21-1 to TRBJ2-1; the table's D call TRBD1 went unverified against the DNA. TRBV21-1 is a listed pseudogene. This CDR3 is 15 amino acids long. CDR3 residues: CASSIGTGVYNEQFF. CDR3 coding DNA: TGTGCCAGCAGCATAGGGACAGGCGTTTACAATGAGCAGTTCTTC.